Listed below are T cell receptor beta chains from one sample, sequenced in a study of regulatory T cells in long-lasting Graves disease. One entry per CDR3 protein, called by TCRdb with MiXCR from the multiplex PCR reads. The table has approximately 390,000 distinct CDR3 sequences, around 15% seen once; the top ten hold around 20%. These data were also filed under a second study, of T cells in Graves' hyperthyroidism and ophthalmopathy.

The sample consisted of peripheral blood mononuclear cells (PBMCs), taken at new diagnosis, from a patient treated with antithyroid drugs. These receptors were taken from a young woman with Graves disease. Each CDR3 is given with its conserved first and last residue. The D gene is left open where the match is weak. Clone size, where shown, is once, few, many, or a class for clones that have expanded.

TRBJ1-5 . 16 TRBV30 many CAWSPRLGFSNQPQHF TGTGCCTGGAGTCCCCGGCTCGGATTTAGCAATCAGCCCCAGCATTTT
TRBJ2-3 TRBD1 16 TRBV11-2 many CASRRPGTGGADTQYF TGTGCCAGCAGACGCCCCGGGACAGGGGGTGCAGATACGCAGTATTTT
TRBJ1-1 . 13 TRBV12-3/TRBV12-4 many CASSLAQGGKAFF TGTGCCAGCAGTCTCGCACAGGGTGGGAAAGCTTTCTTT
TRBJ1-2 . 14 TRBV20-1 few CSASSGATNYGYTF TGCAGTGCATCCTCCGGGGCTACTAACTATGGCTACACCTTC
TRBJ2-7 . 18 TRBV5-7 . CASSLGPDLQGTLYEQYF TGTGCCAGCAGCTTGGGCCCGGACCTCCAGGGGACTCTCTACGAGCAGTACTTC
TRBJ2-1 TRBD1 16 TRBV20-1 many CSARDIQGSPYNEQFF TGCAGTGCTAGAGATATACAGGGGTCCCCTTACAATGAGCAGTTCTTC
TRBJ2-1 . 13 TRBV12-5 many CASGLVSSFEQFF TGTGCTAGTGGTTTGGTATCGAGTTTCGAGCAGTTCTTC
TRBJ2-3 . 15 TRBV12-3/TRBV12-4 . CASSFGPFAGDTQYF TGTGCCAGCAGTTTCGGCCCCTTTGCAGGAGATACGCAGTATTTT
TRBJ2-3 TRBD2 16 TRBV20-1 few CSASPLGGRYTDTQYF TGCAGTGCTAGCCCACTCGGGGGGAGATACACAGATACGCAGTATTTT
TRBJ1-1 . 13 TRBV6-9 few CAIPRPQGTEAFF TGTGCCATTCCCCGGCCTCAGGGGACTGAAGCTTTCTTT
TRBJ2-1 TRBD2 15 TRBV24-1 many CATSDLNLAGGEQFF TGTGCCACCAGTGATTTGAATCTAGCGGGGGGTGAGCAGTTCTTC
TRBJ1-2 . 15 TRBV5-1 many CASSLDPGADYGYTF TGCGCCAGCAGCTTGGATCCGGGGGCGGACTATGGCTACACCTTC
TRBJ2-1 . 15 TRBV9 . CASASGGSSYNEQFF TGTGCCAGCGCCTCTGGAGGGAGCTCCTACAATGAGCAGTTCTTC
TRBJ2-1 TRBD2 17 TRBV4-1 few CASSRAGLVISYNEQFF TGCGCCAGCAGCCGGGCGGGACTAGTAATCTCCTACAATGAGCAGTTCTTC
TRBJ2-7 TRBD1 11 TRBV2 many CASGQAYEQYF TGTGCCAGCGGACAGGCCTACGAGCAGTACTTC
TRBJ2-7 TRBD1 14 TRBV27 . CASQTRTGSYEQYF TGTGCCAGCCAAACCCGGACAGGGTCCTACGAGCAGTACTTC
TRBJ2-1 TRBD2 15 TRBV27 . CASSLSSGRGNEQFF TGTGCCAGCAGTTTATCTAGCGGGAGGGGAAATGAGCAGTTCTTC
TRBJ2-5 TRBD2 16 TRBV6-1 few CASSLGTSGIWETQYF TGTGCCAGCAGTCTCGGAACTAGCGGGATATGGGAGACCCAGTACTTC
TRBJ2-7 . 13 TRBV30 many CAWGVGRADEQYF TGTGCCTGGGGTGTAGGCAGGGCCGACGAGCAGTACTTC
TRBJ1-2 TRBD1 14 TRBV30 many CAWSGGQSYGGYTF TGTGCCTGGAGTGGGGGACAGTCATACGGAGGCTACACCTTC
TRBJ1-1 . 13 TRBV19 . CATGDTMNTEAFF TGTGCCACCGGGGACACGATGAACACTGAAGCTTTCTTT
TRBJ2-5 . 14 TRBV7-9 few CASRPIQRRETQYF TGTGCCAGCAGACCTATTCAGCGGCGGGAGACCCAGTACTTC
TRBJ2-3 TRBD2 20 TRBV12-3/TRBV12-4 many CASSYPGLASGSSLTDTQYF TGTGCCAGCAGTTACCCGGGACTAGCCTCCGGGAGCTCCCTAACAGATACGCAGTATTTT
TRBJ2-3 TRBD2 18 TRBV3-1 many CASSQGIAGATPTDTQYF TGTGCCAGCAGCCAAGGTATAGCGGGGGCAACCCCCACAGATACGCAGTATTTT
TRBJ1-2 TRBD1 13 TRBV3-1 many CASSDGQAYGYTF TGTGCCAGCAGCGATGGACAGGCGTATGGCTACACCTTC
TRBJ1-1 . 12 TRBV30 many CAWSVVWTEAFF TGTGCCTGGAGTGTCGTTTGGACTGAAGCTTTCTTT
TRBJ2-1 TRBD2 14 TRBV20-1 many CRLTTSGRTNEQFF TGCAGATTAACGACTAGCGGGAGGACCAATGAGCAGTTCTTC
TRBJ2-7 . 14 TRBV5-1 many CASSPAEPTYEQYF TGCGCCAGCAGCCCGGCGGAGCCTACCTACGAGCAGTACTTC
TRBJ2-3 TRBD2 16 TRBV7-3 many CASSLLSGRSTDTQYF TGTGCCAGCAGCTTGTTAAGCGGGAGGAGCACAGATACGCAGTATTTT
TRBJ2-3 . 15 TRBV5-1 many CASSMEGESTDTQYF TGCGCCAGCAGCATGGAAGGAGAGAGCACAGATACGCAGTATTTT
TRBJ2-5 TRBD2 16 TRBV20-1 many CSATGTSGAYQETQYF TGCAGTGCTACCGGGACTAGCGGAGCCTACCAAGAGACCCAGTACTTC
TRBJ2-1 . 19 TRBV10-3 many CAIRSARSAGENPGNEQFF TGTGCCATCAGGTCCGCGCGTTCGGCAGGGGAGAATCCGGGTAATGAGCAGTTCTTC
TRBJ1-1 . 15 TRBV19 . CASSPGTGTNTEAFF TGTGCCAGTAGTCCTGGGACGGGGACGAACACTGAAGCTTTCTTT
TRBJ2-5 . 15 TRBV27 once CASSSPRGGQETQYF TGTGCCAGCAGTTCCCCCAGGGGGGGACAAGAGACCCAGTACTTC
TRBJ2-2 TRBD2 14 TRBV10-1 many CASSDGRDTGELFF TGCGCCAGCAGTGACGGGAGGGACACCGGGGAGCTGTTTTTT
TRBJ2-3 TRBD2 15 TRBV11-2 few CASRYSGIRTDTQYF TGTGCCAGCAGGTATAGCGGGATACGCACAGATACGCAGTATTTT
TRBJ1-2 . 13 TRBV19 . CASTPDWRGGYTF TGTGCCAGTACCCCGGATTGGAGAGGGGGCTACACCTTC
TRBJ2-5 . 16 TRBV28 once CASSLGGATVQETQYF TGTGCCAGCAGCTTAGGGGGGGCGACAGTTCAAGAGACCCAGTACTTC
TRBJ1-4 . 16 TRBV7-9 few CASSLAGVRANEKLFF TGTGCCAGCAGCTTAGCCGGTGTTCGCGCTAATGAAAAACTGTTTTTT
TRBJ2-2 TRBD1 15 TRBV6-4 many CASKGQGNAPGELFF TGTGCCAGCAAAGGACAGGGCAATGCACCCGGGGAGCTGTTTTTT
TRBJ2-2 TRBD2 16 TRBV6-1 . CASRSYLAGGSGELFF TGTGCCAGCAGGTCCTACCTAGCGGGAGGGAGCGGGGAGCTGTTTTTT
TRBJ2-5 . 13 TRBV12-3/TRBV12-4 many CASRPRVKETQYF TGTGCCAGCAGACCTAGGGTGAAAGAGACCCAGTACTTC
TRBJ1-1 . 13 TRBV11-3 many CASSSSGNTEAFF TGTGCCAGCAGCTCCTCAGGAAACACTGAAGCTTTCTTT
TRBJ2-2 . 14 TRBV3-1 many CASSQARAGGELFF TGTGCCAGCAGCCAAGCGCGGGCTGGCGGGGAGCTGTTTTTT
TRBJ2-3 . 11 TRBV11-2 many CASSFEDTQYF TGTGCCAGCAGCTTTGAGGATACGCAGTATTTT
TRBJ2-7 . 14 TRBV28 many CASQRWTTSYEQYF TGTGCCAGCCAACGGTGGACTACCTCCTACGAGCAGTACTTC
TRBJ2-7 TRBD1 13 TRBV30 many CAWNWDRGLEQYF TGTGCCTGGAACTGGGACAGGGGACTCGAGCAGTACTTC
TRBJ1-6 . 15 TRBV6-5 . CASSYGEVFESPLHF TGTGCCAGCAGTTACGGGGAAGTATTCGAGTCACCCCTCCACTTT
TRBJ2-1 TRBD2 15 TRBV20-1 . CSDATSGVSYNEQFF TGCAGTGACGCGACTAGCGGGGTTTCCTACAATGAGCAGTTCTTC
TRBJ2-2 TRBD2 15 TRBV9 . CASSVWGGLSGELFF TGTGCCAGCAGCGTATGGGGGGGATTATCCGGGGAGCTGTTTTTT
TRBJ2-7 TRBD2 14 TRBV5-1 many CASSLLLAGHEQYF TGCGCCAGCAGCTTGTTACTAGCGGGACACGAGCAGTACTTC
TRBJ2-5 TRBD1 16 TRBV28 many CASSLEGQGFWETQYF TGTGCCAGCAGTTTAGAAGGACAGGGATTTTGGGAGACCCAGTACTTC